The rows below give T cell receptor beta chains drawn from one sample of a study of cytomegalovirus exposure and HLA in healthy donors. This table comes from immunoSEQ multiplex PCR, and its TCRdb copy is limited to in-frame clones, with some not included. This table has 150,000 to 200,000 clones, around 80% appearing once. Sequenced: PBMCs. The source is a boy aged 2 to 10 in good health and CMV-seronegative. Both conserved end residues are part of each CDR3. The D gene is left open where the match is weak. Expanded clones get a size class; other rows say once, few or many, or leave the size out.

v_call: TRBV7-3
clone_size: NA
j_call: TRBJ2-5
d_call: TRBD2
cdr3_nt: TGTGCCAGCAGCTTAACGGGCAGCGGGAGGGCCGGTGAGACCCAGTACTTC
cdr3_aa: CASSLTGSGRAGETQYF

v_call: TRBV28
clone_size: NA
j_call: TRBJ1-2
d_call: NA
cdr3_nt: TGTGCCAGCAGTTTATTTTCAGGGTCGTGGGGCTACACCTTC
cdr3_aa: CASSLFSGSWGYTF

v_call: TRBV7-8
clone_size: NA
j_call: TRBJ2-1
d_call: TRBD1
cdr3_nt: TGTGCCAGCAGCTCCAGACCCGGGACAGGGGCAAACTACAATGAGCAGTTCTTC
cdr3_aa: CASSSRPGTGANYNEQFF

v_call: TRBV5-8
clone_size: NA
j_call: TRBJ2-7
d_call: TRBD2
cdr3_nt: TGTGCCAGCAGCTATGGACTAGTCTCCTACGAGCAGTACTTC
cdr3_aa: CASSYGLVSYEQYF

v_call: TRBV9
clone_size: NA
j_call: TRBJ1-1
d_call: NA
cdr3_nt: TGTGCCAGCAGCGTAGAAGGTCAGGCGGGCACTGAAGCTTTCTTT
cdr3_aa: CASSVEGQAGTEAFF

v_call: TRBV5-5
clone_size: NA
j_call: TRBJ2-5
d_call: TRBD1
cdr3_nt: TGTGCCAGCAGCCCTGGGGGACAGGGGATCGAGACCCAGTACTTC
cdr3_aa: CASSPGGQGIETQYF

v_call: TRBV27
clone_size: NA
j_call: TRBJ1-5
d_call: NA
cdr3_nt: TGTGCCAGCAGTCCGCGGGGCAGTTCGTATAGCAATCAGCCCCAGCATTTT
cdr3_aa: CASSPRGSSYSNQPQHF

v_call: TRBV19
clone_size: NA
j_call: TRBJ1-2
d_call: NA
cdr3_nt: TGTGCCAGTAGTGTCAGGGGCCGAAACTATGGCTACACCTTC
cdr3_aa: CASSVRGRNYGYTF

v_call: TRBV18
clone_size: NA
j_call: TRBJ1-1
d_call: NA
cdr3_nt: TGTGCCAGCTCACCTCGGGAGTCGGGAAGCACTGAAGCTTTCTTT
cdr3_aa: CASSPRESGSTEAFF

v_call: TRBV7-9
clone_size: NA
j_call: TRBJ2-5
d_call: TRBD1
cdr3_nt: TGTGCCAGCAGCTACGGGACAGGGTCCGCGGAGACCCAGTACTTC
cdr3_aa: CASSYGTGSAETQYF

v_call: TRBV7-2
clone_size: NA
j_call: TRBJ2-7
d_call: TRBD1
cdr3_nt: TGTGCCAGCAGCGGGGACAGACTACTCTCCTACGAGCAGTACTTC
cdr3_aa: CASSGDRLLSYEQYF

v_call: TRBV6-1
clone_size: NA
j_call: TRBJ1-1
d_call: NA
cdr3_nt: TGTGCCAGCACTTTGACAGGGAACACTGAAGCTTTCTTT
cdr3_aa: CASTLTGNTEAFF

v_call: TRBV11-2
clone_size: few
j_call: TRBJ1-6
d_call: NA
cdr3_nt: TGTGCCAGCAGCTTAGTAAAGGGGCGGAATTCACCCCTCCACTTT
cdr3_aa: CASSLVKGRNSPLHF

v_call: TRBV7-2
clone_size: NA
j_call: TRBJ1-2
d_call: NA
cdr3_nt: TGTGCCAGCAGCCAGACAAGGCCGACCTATGGCTACACCTTC
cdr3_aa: CASSQTRPTYGYTF

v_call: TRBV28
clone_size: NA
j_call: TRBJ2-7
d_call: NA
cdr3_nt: TGTGCCAGCAGTTACCCCCGGGACACAACCTACGAGCAGTACTTC
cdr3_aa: CASSYPRDTTYEQYF

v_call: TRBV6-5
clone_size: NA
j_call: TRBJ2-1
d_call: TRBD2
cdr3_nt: TGTGCCAGCAGTCTAGCGGGAAGCTCCTACAATGAGCAGTTCTTC
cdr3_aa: CASSLAGSSYNEQFF

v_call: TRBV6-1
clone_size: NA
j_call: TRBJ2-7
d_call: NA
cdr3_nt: TGTGCCAGCAGTGAAGGGGGACACCCGACGGAGCAGTACTTC
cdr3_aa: CASSEGGHPTEQYF

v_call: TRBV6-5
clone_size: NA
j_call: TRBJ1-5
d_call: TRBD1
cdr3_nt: TGTGCCAGCAGGTTACAGGGGAATCAGCCCCAGCATTTT
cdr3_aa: CASRLQGNQPQHF

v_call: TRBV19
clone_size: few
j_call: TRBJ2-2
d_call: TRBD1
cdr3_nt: TGTGCCAGTAGTGAACGGGGGACAGGGACCGGGGAGCTGTTTTTT
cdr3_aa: CASSERGTGTGELFF

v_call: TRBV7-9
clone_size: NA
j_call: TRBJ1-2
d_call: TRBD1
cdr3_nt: TGTGCCAGCAGCTTAGGGCCCCAGGGACAGGTTGGCTATCGAGAGGGCTACACCTTC
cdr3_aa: CASSLGPQGQVGYREGYTF

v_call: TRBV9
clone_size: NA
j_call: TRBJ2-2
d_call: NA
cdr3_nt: TGTGCCAGCAGCGTAGGGGGAGCCGGGGAGCTGTTTTTT
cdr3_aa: CASSVGGAGELFF

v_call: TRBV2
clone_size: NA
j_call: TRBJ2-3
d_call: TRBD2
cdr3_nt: TGTGCCAGCAGTCCTCCGGGACTAGCTGCCGATACGCAGTATTTT
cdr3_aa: CASSPPGLAADTQYF

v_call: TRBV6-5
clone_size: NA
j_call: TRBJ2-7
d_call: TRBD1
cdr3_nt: TGTGCCAGCAGTAGGACAGGGACCCTTCCCTACGAGCAGTACTTC
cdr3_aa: CASSRTGTLPYEQYF

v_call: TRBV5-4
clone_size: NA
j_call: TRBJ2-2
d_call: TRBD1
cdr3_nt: TGTGCCAGCAGCGCAACAGGGGAGCGGGAGCTGTTTTTT
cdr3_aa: CASSATGERELFF

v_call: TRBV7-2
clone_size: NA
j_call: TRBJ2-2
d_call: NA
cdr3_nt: TGTGCCAGCAGCTTTCCAGGAGGTGACGGGGAGCTGTTTTTT
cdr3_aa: CASSFPGGDGELFF

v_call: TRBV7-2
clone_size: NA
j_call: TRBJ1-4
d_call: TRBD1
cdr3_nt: TGTGCCAGCAGCCATGGGGACAGGGGTGTTACTAATGAAAAACTGTTTTTT
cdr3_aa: CASSHGDRGVTNEKLFF

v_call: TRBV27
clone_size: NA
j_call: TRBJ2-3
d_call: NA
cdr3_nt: TGTGCCAGCAGTCAAACAAGCACAGATACGCAGTATTTT
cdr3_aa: CASSQTSTDTQYF

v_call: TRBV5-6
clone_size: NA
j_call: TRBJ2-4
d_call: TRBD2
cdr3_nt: TGTGCCAGCAGCTTGCCTAGCGGGGGGGCCTCAGGCATTCAGTACTTC
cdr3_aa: CASSLPSGGASGIQYF

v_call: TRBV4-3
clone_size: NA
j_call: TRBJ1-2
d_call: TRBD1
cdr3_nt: TGCGCCAGCAGCCAAGGACAGGGGAATGGCTACACCTTC
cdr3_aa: CASSQGQGNGYTF

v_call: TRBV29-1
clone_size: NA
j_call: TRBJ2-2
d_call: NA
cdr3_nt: TGCAGCGTTGAAGTGCAGGGGACCGGGGAGCTGTTTTTT
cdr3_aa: CSVEVQGTGELFF

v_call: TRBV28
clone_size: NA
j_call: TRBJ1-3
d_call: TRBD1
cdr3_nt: TGTGCCAGCAGCCCCCAGACAGGGTATGGAAACACCATATATTTT
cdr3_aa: CASSPQTGYGNTIYF

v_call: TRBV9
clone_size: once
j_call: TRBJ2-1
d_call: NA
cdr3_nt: TGTGCCAGCAGCGTAGGGGCGGGTCCCGGGGAGCAGTTCTTC
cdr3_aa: CASSVGAGPGEQFF

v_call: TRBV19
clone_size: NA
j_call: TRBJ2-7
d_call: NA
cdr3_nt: TGTGCCAGTAGTACTGGGGGGGCAGCGGCGCAACTCTTC
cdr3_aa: CASSTGGAAAQLF

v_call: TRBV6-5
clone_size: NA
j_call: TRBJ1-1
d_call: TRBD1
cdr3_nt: TGTGCCAGCAGTCGTACAGGGGGCACTGAAGCTTTCTTT
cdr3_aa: CASSRTGGTEAFF

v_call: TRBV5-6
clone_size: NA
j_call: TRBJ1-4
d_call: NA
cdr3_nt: TGTGCCAGCAGCCTGACGGGAGGTAATGAAAAACTGTTTTTT
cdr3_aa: CASSLTGGNEKLFF

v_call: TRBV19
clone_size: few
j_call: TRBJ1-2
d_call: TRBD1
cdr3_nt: TGTGCCAGTAGCCGGACAGGGAGGGAGAACTATGGCTACACCTTC
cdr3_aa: CASSRTGRENYGYTF

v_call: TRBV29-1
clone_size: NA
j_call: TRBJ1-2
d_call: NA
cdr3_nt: TGCAGCGTTGAAATTGGGGCTGCCTATGGCTACACCTTC
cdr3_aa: CSVEIGAAYGYTF

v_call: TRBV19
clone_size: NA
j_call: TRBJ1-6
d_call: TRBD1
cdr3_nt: TGTGCCAGTAGCCTACAGGGGACCAGCAATTCACCCCTCCACTTT
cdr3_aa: CASSLQGTSNSPLHF